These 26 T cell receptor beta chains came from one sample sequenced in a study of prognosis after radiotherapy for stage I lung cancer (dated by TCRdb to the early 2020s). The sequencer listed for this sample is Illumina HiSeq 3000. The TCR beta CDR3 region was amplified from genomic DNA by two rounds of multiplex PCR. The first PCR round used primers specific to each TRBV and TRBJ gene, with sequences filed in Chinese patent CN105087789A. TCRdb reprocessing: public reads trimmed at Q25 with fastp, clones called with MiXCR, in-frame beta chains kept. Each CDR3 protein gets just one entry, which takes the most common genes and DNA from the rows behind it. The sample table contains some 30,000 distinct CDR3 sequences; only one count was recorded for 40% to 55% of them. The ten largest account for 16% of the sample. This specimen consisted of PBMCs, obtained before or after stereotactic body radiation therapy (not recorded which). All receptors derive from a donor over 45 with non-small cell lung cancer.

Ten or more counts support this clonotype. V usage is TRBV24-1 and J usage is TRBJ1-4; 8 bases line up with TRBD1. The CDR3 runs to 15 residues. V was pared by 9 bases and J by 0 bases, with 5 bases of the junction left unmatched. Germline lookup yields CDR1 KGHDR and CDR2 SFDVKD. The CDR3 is CATRDRSATNEKLFF. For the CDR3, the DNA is TGTGCCACCCGGGACAGGTCTGCAACTAATGAAAAACTGTTTTTT.

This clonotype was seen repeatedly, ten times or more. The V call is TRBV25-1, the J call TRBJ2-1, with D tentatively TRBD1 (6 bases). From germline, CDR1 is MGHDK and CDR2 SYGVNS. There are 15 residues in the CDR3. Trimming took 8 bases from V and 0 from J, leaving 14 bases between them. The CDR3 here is CASGLGQSSYNEQFF. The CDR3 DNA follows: TGTGCCAGCGGACTCGGACAGAGCTCCTACAATGAGCAGTTCTTC.

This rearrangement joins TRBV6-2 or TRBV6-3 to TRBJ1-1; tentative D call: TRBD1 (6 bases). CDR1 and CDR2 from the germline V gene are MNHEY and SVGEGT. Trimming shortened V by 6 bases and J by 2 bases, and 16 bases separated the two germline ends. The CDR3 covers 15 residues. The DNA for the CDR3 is TGTGCCAGCAGACGTACAGGGCGCCCAAACACTGAAGCTTTCTTT. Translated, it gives CASRRTGRPNTEAFF.

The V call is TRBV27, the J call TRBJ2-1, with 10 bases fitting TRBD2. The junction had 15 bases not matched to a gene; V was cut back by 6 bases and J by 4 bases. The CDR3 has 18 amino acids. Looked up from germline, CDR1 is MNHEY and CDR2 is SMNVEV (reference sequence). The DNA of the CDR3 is TGTGCCAGCAGCTTAGTTGGGGGGCTAGCGGGAGCTTACAATGAGCAGTTCTTC. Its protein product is CASSLVGGLAGAYNEQFF.

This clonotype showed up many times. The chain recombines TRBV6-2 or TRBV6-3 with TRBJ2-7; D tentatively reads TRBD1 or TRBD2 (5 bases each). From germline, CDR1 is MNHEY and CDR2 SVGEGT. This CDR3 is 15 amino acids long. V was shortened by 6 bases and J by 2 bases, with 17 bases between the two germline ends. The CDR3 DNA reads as TGTGCCAGCAGAGCAGCCGGGGCTCAACCCTACGAGCAGTACTTC. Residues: CASRAAGAQPYEQYF.

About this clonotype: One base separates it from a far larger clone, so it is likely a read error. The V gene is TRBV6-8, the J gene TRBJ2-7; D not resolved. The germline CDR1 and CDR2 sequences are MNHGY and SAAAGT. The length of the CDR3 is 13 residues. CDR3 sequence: CSSLEGGTYEQYF. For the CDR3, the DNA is TGTTCCAGCCTCGAAGGTGGGACCTACGAGCAGTACTTC.

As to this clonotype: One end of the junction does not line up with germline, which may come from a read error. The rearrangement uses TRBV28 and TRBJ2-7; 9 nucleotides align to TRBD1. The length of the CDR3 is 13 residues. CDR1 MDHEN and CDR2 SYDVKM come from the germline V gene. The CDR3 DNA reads TGTGCAAGCAGTATCGGGACAGGGTCCGAGCAGTACTTC. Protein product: CASSIGTGSEQYF.

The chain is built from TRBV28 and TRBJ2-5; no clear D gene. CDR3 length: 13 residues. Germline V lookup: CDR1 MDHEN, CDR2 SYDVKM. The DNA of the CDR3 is TGTGCTATCAGTTTGTGGCAGCAAGAGACCCAGTACTTC. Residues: CAISLWQQETQYF.

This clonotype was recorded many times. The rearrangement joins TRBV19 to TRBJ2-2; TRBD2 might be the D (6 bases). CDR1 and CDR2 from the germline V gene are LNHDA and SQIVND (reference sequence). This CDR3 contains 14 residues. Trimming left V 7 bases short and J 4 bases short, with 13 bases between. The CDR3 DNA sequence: TGTGCCAGTAAATCGGCGGGGCTCACCGGGGAGCTGTTTTTT. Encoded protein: CASKSAGLTGELFF.

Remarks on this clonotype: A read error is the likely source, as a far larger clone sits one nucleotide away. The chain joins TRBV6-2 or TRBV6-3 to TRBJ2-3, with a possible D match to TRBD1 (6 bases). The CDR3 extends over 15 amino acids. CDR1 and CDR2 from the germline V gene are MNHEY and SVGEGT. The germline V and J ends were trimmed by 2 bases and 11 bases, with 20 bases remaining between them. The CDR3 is CASSYQDPSGRGQYF. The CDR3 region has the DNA TGTGCCAGCAGTTACCAGGACCCTTCTGGCAGGGGGCAGTATTTT.

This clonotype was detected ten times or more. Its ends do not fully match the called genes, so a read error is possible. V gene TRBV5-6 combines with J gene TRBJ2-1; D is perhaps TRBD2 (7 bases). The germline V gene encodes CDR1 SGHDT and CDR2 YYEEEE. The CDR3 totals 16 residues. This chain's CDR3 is CASGLLGASGNNEQFF. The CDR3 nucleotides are TGTGCCAGCGGCTTGTTGGGGGCTAGCGGCAACAATGAGCAGTTCTTC.

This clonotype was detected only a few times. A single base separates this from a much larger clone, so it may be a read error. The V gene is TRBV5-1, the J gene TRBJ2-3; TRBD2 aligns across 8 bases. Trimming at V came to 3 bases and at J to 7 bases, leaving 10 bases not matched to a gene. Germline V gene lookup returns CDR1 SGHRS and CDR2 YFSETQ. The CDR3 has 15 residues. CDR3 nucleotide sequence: TGCGCCAGCAGCTGGCCGCGACTAGCGTACTATACGCAGTATTTT. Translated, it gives CASSWPRLAYYTQYF.

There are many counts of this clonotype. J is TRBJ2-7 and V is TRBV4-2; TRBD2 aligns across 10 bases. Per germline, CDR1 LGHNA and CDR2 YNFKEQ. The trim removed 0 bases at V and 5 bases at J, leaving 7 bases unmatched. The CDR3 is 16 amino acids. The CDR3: CASSQELAGVRDEQYF. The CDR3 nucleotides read TGTGCCAGCAGCCAAGAGCTAGCGGGAGTCAGGGACGAGCAGTACTTC.

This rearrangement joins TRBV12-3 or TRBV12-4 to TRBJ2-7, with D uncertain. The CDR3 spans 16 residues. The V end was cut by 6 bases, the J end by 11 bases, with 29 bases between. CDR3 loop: CASSWARPTSYNEKYF. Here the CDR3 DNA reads TGTGCCAGCAGCTGGGCGAGACCTACCTCCTACAATGAGAAGTACTTC.

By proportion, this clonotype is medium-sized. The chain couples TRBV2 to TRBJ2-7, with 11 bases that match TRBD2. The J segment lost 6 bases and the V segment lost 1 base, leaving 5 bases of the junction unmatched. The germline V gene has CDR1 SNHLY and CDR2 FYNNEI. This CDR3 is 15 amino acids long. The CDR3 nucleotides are TGTGCCAGCAGTGAAGGACTAGCGGGACAAGGCGAGCAGTACTTC. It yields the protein CASSEGLAGQGEQYF.

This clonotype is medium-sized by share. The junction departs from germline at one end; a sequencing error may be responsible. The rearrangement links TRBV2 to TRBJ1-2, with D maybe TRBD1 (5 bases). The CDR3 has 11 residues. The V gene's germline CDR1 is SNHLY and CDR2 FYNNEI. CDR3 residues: CASSEGGRVPF. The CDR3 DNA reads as TGTGCCAGCAGTGAAGGTGGCAGGGTCCCCTTT.

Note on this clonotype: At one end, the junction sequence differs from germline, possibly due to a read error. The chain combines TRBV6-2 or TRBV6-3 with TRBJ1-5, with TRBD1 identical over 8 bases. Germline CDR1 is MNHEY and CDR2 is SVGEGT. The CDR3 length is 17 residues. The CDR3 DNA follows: TGTGCCAGCAGTATCATGCCGGGACAGGTTTTCAATCAGCCCCATCATTTT. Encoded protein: CASSIMPGQVFNQPHHF.

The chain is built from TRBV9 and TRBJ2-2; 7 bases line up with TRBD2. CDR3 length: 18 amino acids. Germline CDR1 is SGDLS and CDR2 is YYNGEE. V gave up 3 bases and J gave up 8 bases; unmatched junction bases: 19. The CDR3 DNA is TGTGCCAGCAGCGGATGGACGGGAGGAATCCATTCTACAGGGGAGCTGTTTTTT. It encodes CASSGWTGGIHSTGELFF.

The CDR3 loop reads CASSFAGSYEQYF. In DNA, the CDR3 is TGTGCCAGCAGTTTTGCGGGGAGCTACGAGCAGTACTTC. The chain uses TRBV28 and TRBJ2-7, with D maybe TRBD2 (6 bases). CDR3 length equals 13 residues. Germline CDR1 MDHEN, CDR2 SYDVKM. Trimming shortened V by 3 bases and J by 3 bases, and 9 bases separated the two germline ends.

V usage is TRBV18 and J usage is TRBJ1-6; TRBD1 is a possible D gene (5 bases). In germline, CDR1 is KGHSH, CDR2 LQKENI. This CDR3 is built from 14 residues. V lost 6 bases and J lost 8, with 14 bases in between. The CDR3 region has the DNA TGTGCCAGCTCTAGCGCGGGGCGTGATTCACCCCTCCACTTT. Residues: CASSSAGRDSPLHF. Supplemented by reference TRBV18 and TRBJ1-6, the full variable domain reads NAGVMQNPRHLVRRRGQEARLRCSPMKGHSHVYWYRQLPEEGLKFMVYLQKENIIDESGMPKERFSAEFPKEGPSILRIQQVVRGDSAAYFCASSSAGRDSPLHFGNGTRLTVT.

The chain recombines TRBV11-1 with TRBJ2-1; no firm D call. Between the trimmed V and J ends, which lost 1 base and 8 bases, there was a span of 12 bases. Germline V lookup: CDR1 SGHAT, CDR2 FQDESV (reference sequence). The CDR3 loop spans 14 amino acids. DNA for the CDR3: TGTGCCAGCAGCTTAGACCCGGTCGCCCATGAGCAGTTCTTC. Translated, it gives CASSLDPVAHEQFF.

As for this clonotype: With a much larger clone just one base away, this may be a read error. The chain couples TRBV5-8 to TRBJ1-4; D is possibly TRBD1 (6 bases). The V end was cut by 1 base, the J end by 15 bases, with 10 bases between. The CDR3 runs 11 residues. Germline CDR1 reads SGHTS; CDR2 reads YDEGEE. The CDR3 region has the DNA TGTGCCAGCAGCTTGACAGGGACCATGTTTTTT. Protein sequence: CASSLTGTMFF.

CDR3 loop: CASSLEAGAVNEQYF. The CDR3 coding sequence is TGTGCCAGCAGCTTAGAAGCGGGAGCGGTGAACGAGCAGTACTTC. This rearrangement joins TRBV7-2 to TRBJ2-7; TRBD2 aligns across 8 bases. V lost 1 base, J lost 5 bases, and 7 bases stayed unmatched. The CDR3 runs 15 residues. Germline values: CDR1 SGHTA, CDR2 FQGNSA.

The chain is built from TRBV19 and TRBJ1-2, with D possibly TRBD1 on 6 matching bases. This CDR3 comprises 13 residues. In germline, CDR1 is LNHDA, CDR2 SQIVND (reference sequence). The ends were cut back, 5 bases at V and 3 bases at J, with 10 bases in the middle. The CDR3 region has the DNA TGTGCCAGTAGTGCCCAGGGGTACTATGGCTACACCTTC. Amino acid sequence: CASSAQGYYGYTF.

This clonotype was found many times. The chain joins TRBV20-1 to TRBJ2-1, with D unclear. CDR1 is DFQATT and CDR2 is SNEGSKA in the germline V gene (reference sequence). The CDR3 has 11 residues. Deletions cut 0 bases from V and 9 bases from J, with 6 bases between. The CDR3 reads CSAREAREQFF. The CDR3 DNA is TGCAGTGCTAGAGAAGCTCGTGAGCAGTTCTTC.

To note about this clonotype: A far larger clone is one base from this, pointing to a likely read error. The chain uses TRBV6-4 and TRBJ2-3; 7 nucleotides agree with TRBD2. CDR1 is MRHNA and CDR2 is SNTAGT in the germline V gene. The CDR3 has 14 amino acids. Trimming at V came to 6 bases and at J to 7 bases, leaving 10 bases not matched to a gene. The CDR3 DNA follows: TGTGCCAGCAGCCTCCTAGCGGAGCCTAATACGCAGTATTTT. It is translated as CASSLLAEPNTQYF.